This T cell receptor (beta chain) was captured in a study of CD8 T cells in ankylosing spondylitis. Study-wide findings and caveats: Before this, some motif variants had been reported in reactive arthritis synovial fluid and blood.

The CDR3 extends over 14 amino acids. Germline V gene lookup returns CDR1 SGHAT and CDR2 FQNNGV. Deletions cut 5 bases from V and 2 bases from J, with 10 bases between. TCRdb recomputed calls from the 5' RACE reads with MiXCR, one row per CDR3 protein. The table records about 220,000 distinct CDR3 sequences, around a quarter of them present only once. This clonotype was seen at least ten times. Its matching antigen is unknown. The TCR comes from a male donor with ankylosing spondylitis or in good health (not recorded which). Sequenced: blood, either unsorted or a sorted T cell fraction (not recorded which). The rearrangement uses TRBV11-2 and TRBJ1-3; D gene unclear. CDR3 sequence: CASSRTSPGNTIYF. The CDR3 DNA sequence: TGTGCCAGCAGCCGGACTTCACCTGGAAACACCATATATTTT.